Included here is one T cell receptor beta chain sequence, with context. This record comes from a study of CD8+CD57+ T cells in acquired aplastic anemia. CDR3 and TCR beta VDJ profiling relied on a genomic DNA template. TCRdb re-derived calls from the reads in MiXCR, one entry per CDR3 protein. The profile shows roughly 290,000 distinct CDR3 sequences, under 60% of them singletons. Sequencing was done on patients that had shown CD8+CD57+ cell expansion by flow cytometry. With no exception, the patients had severe acquired aplastic anemia. CDR3 length equals 16 residues. V lost 0 bases and J 0 bases, leaving 15 bases between the germline ends. Germline lookup yields CDR1 DFQATT and CDR2 SNEGSKA (reference sequence).

This clonotype originated in a human donor with aplastic anemia. The specimen sequenced was sorted CD4+, CD8+, or CD8+CD57+ T cells (not recorded which) from PBMCs. V gene TRBV20-1 combines with J gene TRBJ2-7; D unresolved. The CDR3 DNA sequence: TGCAGTGCTAGAGATCCCCATAGGAACGCCTCCTACGAGCAGTACTTC. Protein product: CSARDPHRNASYEQYF.